This T cell receptor beta chain comes out of a study of Graves' ophthalmopathy and Graves' hyperthyroidism. As the template, RNA transcripts were used to amplify TCR beta CDR3 regions. First-round RT-PCR relied on HTBI primers, and a second-round multiplex PCR came next. TCRdb reanalysed the multiplex PCR reads using MiXCR and keeps one entry per CDR3 protein. The table includes 300,000 to 400,000 distinct CDR3 sequences, about 17% detected once. V shed 2 bases, J shed 6 bases, and the junction held 9 bases outside the gene matches. The CDR3 runs to 15 residues. CDR1 ENHRY and CDR2 SYGVKD come from the germline V gene. This clonotype was seen repeatedly, ten times or more.

This chain uses TRBV10-3 with TRBJ2-7; 8 bases match TRBD1. This clonotype was obtained from an adult woman with stable Graves' hyperthyroidism. Sequenced: peripheral blood. This chain's CDR3 is CAISERAGGWIEQYF. The CDR3 bases are TGTGCCATCAGTGAGAGGGCAGGGGGCTGGATCGAGCAGTACTTC.